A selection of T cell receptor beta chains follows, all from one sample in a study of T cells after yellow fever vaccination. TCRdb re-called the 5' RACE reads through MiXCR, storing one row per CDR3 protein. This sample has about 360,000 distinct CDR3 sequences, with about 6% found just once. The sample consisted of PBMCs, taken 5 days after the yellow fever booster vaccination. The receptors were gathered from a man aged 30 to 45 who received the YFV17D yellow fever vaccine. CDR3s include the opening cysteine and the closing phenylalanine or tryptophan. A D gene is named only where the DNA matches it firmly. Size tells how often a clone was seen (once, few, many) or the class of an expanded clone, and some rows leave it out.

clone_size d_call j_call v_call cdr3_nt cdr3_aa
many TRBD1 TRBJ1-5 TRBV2 TGTGCCAGCGGAAGACAGGGACGGCAGCCCCAGCATTTT CASGRQGRQPQHF
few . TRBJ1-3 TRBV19 TGTGCCAGTATGTCCCTTTTTCCCGGGGAAAACACCATATATTTT CASMSLFPGENTIYF
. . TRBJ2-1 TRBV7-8 TGTGCCAGCAGCGTAGCGAATGAGGGAGATGAGCAGTTCTTC CASSVANEGDEQFF
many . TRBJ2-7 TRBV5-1 TGCGCCAGCAGCTTGGGGAGTCTAGATTACGAGCAGTACTTC CASSLGSLDYEQYF
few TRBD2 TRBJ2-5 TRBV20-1 TGCAGTGCTAGAGATGGGACTAGCGGTCCTGGGACCCAGTACTTC CSARDGTSGPGTQYF
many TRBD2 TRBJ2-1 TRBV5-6 TGTGCCACTCTACCTGGCGGGAGCTCCTACAATGAGCAGTTCTTC CATLPGGSSYNEQFF
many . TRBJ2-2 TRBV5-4 TGTGCCTCTTCTTCCGCGAACACCGGGGAGCTGTTTTTT CASSSANTGELFF
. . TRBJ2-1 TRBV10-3 TGTGCCATCAGTGATGGCGGAAACAATGAGCAGTTCTTC CAISDGGNNEQFF
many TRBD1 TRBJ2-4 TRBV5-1 TGCGCCAGCGAGGACAGGGTGCGGAACATTCAGTACTTC CASEDRVRNIQYF
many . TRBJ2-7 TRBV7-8 TGTGCCAGCAGCTTTGATCGGTACGAGCAGTACTTC CASSFDRYEQYF
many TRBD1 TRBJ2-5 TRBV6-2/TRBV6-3 TGTGCCAGCGAGACAGGGTACGAGACCCAGTACTTC CASETGYETQYF
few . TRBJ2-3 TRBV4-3 TGCGCCAGCAGCCAAGACCTAGGACCAGATACGCAGTATTTT CASSQDLGPDTQYF
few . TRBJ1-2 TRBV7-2 TGTGCCAGCAGCTTCCGGCCGGGCATCTCTAACTATGGCTACACCTTC CASSFRPGISNYGYTF
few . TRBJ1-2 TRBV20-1 TGCAGTGCTAGAGGCAGGGGAGGGTATGGCTACACCTTC CSARGRGGYGYTF
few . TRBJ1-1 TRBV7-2 TGTGCCAGCAGCTGGCAGGGGAACACTGAAGCTTTCTTT CASSWQGNTEAFF
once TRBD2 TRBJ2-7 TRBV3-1 TGTGCCTGCACCCGTTCTAGCGGCCTCTCCTACGAGCAGTACTTC CACTRSSGLSYEQYF
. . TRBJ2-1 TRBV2 TGTACCATCTGTTTAGGAGGGAATATCGGGATAAGTTACAATGAGCAGTTCTTC CTICLGGNIGISYNEQFF
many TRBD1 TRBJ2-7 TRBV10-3 TGTGCCATCAGCCGAGGAGGCGGACAGGGGGCTGGCGAGCAGTACTTC CAISRGGGQGAGEQYF
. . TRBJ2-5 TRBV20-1 TGCAGTGCTAGGGAGCTGGACCAAGAGACCCAGTACTTC CSARELDQETQYF
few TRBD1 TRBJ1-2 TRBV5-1 TGCGCCAGCAGCTACGAGCTCTATGCGACAGGGGGGGGTAACTATGGCTACACCTTC CASSYELYATGGGNYGYTF
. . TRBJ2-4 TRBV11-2 TGTGCCAGCAGCCCATTAGCCAAAAACATTCAGTACTTC CASSPLAKNIQYF
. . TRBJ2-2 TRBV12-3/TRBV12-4 TGTGCCAGCAGTTCCCCTGGGAGTCTGGACACCGGGGAGCTGTTTTTT CASSSPGSLDTGELFF
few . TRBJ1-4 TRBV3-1 TGTGCCAGCAGCCCCCGGGGGGGGGCAACTAATGAAAAACTGTTTTTT CASSPRGGATNEKLFF
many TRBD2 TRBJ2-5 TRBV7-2 TGTGCCAGCAGCTATGGACTAGCGGTGGCGGTGGAGACCCAGTACTTC CASSYGLAVAVETQYF
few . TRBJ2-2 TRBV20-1 TGCAGTGCTAGGAGGGTGCACACCGGGGAGCTGTTTTTT CSARRVHTGELFF
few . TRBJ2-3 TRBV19 TGTGCCAGTAGTCCGGAAAGCAGGGCCACAGATACGCAGTATTTT CASSPESRATDTQYF
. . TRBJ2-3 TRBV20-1 TGCAGTGCTAACCGTGGTGGTAGGGTCACAGATACGCAGTATTTT CSANRGGRVTDTQYF
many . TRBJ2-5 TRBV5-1 TGCGCCAGCAGCTTGGAAGGGGGGCAAGAGACCCAGTACTTC CASSLEGGQETQYF
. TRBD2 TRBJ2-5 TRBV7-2 TGTGCCAGCAGCTTATGGACTAGCGGGAGTGGGGAGACCCAGTACTTC CASSLWTSGSGETQYF
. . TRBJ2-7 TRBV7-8 TGTGCCAGCAGCTTAGTCTTTGCGGGGCTGGGCTCCACCGAGCAGTACTTC CASSLVFAGLGSTEQYF
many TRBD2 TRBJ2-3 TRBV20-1 TGCAGTGCTTCAGGGACTAGCGGAGCCTCTAGCACAGATACGCAGTATTTT CSASGTSGASSTDTQYF
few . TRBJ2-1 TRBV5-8 TGTGCCAGCAGCTTGGTCCCGGGTGGGAGAGCCTACAATGAGCAGTTCTTC CASSLVPGGRAYNEQFF
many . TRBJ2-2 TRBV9 TGTGCCAGCAGCGTAGTACCGGAGACCGGGGAGCTGTTTTTT CASSVVPETGELFF
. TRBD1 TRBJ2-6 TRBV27 TGTGCCAGCAGCGAGGGGGCTGTTTCTGGGGCCAACGTCCTGACTTTC CASSEGAVSGANVLTF
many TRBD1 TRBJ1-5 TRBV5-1 TGCGCCAGCAGCAAGCTCCCAGGACAGGGCAATAGCAATCAGCCCCAGCATTTT CASSKLPGQGNSNQPQHF
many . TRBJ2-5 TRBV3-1 TGTGCCAGCAGCGCCCACAGATTTCAAGAGACCCAGTACTTC CASSAHRFQETQYF
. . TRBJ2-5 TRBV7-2 TGTGCCAGCACCTACAGTATTGAATTGGAGACCCAGTACTTC CASTYSIELETQYF
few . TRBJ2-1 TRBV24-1 TGTGCCACCAGTGATTTCGGGCGGGGAAACAATGAGCAGTTCTTC CATSDFGRGNNEQFF
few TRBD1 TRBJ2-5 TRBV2 TGTGCCAGCAGTCGACAGGGGGCGCCTCAAGAGACCCAGTACTTC CASSRQGAPQETQYF
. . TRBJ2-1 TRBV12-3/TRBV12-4 TGTGCCAGCAGCCTACTACGCTATGAGCAGTTCTTC CASSLLRYEQFF
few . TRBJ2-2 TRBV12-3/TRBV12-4 TGTGCCAGCAGTTTAAGTGACGGGGAGCTGTTTTTT CASSLSDGELFF
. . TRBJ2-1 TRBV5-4 TGTGCCAGCAGCCCCTGGGGAGGAAGTTACAATGAGCAGTTCTTC CASSPWGGSYNEQFF
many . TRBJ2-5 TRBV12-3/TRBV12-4 TGTGCCAGCAGTATCAGGGATCAAGAGACCCAGTACTTC CASSIRDQETQYF
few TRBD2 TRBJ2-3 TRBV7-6 TGTGCCAGCAGCCGACTAGCGGGAGCGATAAATACGCAGTATTTT CASSRLAGAINTQYF
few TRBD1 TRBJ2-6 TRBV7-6 TGTGCCAGCAGCGGCCGACAGGGAATAGGGGGGGCCAACGTCCTGACTTTC CASSGRQGIGGANVLTF
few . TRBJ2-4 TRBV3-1 TGTGCCAGCAGCTTTCGGAGTGGACCCACTCAGTACTTC CASSFRSGPTQYF
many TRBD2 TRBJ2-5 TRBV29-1 TGCAGCGTTGAAGCTAGCGGGGCACAAGAGACCCAGTACTTC CSVEASGAQETQYF
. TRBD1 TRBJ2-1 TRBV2 TGTGCCAGCATTCCCGGGACAGGCTACAATGAGCAGTTCTTC CASIPGTGYNEQFF
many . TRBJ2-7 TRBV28 TGTGCCAGCAGTTTATACAGGGCCTACGAGCAGTACTTC CASSLYRAYEQYF
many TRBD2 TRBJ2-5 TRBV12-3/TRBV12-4 TGTGCCAGCAGTTTACAAGCGGGAGGACAAGAGACCCAGTACTTC CASSLQAGGQETQYF